This entry describes one T cell receptor beta chain. The data were obtained in a study of T cells in Graves' hyperthyroidism and ophthalmopathy. The CDR3 is made up of 14 amino acids. Germline assignment: CDR1 LNHNV and CDR2 YYDKDF (reference sequence). Trimming took 2 bases from V and 5 from J, leaving 13 bases between them. TCR beta CDR3 sequences were amplified from RNA transcripts. The HTBI primer set was used in a first-round RT-PCR of the TCR CDR3. TCRdb reanalysed the multiplex PCR reads using MiXCR and keeps one entry per CDR3 protein. The sample records approximately 500,000 distinct CDR3 sequences, 46% being singletons.

The sequencing input was peripheral blood or thyroid tissue (not recorded which). The TCR originated in a woman aged 18-29 years with Graves' hyperthyroidism. This sequence joins TRBV15 and TRBJ2-7, with D perhaps TRBD2 (6 bases). CDR3 in amino acids: CATSRPLGRHEQYF. In DNA, the CDR3 is TGTGCCACCAGCAGACCCCTAGGGAGGCACGAGCAGTACTTC.